The sequence of this TCR beta chain was determined in a study of blood T cell repertoires in COVID-19. Whole-study context: Collection of acute and convalescent COVID-19 samples took place in the United States, Italy and Spain.

The CDR3 runs to 16 residues. In the original processing: Counts of nucleated cells, estimated from reference gene primer amplification, were obtained. TCRdb's copy holds only in-frame clones and misses some; the assay was immunoSEQ multiplex PCR. The D gene and trimming were derived from the DNA, and the V and J assignments and clone size from that table. The sample lists more than 250,000 clones, approximately 90% occurring once. This clonotype was obtained from a woman in her forties or fifties with COVID-19, enrolled during active disease. The chain couples TRBV21-1 to TRBJ2-2; TRBD2 is taken as the D call from the table, unchecked against the DNA. TRBV21-1 represents a pseudogene. The source material was peripheral blood. The CDR3 reads CASSPGPGKNTGELFF. Here the CDR3 DNA reads TGTGCCAGCAGCCCCGGCCCGGGGAAGAACACCGGGGAGCTGTTTTTT.